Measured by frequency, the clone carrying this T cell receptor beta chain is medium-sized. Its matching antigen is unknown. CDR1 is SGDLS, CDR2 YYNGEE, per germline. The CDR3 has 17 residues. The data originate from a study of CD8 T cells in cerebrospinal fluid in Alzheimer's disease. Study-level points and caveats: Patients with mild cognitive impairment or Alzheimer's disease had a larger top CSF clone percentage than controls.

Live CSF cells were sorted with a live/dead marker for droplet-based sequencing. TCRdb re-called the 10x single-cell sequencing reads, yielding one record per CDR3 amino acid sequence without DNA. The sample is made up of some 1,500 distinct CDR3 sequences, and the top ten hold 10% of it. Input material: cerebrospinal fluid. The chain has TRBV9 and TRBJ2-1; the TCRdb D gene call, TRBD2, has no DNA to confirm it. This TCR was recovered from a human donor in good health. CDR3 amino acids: CASSALSGGAAYNEQFF.